The clone carrying this T cell receptor (beta chain) was seen a handful of times. Regions amplified from RNA transcripts were the TCR beta CDR3 regions. RT-PCR in the first round (using the HTBI primer set) targeted the TCR CDR3. MiXCR, applied by TCRdb to the multiplex PCR reads, yields one record per CDR3 protein. The sample yields a few hundred thousand distinct CDR3 sequences, 15% to 20% seen once. The sample comes from a study of T cells in Graves' hyperthyroidism and ophthalmopathy. V was cut by 7 bases and J by 5 bases, with 17 bases left in between. The V gene's germline CDR1 is LNHNV and CDR2 YYDKDF (reference sequence). CDR3 size: 14 residues. Graves' hyperthyroidism without ophthalmopathy progression within 18 months was termed stable.

Source material: blood. The chain links TRBV15 to TRBJ2-5; TRBD1 might be the D (6 bases). This receptor was identified in a woman aged 45-60 years with Graves' hyperthyroidism. The CDR3 region has the DNA TGTGCCACCACCGCACTCAGGGGTTCGGAGACCCAGTACTTC. This encodes CATTALRGSETQYF. The variable domain in full, with the rest retrieved from reference TRBV15 and TRBJ2-5, is DAMVIQNPRYQVTQFGKPVTLSCSQTLNHNVMYWYQQKSSQAPKLLFHYYDKDFNNEADTPDNFQSRRPNTSFCFLDIRSPGLGDTAMYLCATTALRGSETQYFGPGTRLLVL.